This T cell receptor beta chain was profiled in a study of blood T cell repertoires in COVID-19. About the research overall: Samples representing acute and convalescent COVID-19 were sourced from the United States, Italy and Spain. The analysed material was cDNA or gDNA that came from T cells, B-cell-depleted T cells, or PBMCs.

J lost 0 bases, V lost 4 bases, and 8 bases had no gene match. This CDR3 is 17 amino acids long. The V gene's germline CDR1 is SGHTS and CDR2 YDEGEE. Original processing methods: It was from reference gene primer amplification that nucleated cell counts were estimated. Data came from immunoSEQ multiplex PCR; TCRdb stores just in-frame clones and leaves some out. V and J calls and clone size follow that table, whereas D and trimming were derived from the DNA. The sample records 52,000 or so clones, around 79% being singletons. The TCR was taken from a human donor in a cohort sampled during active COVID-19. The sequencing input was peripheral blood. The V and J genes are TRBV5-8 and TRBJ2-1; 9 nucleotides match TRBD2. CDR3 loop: CASSLYRTSASYNEQFF. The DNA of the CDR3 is TGTGCCAGCAGCCTCTACCGGACTAGCGCCTCCTACAATGAGCAGTTCTTC.